A single sample gave rise to the 25 T cell receptor beta chains below, sequenced in a study of T cells in Graves' hyperthyroidism and ophthalmopathy. Amplification of TCR beta CDR3 regions was performed using RNA transcripts as template. In the first-round RT-PCR of the TCR CDR3, the HTBI primer set was used. MiXCR was run by TCRdb on the multiplex PCR reads, yielding one entry per CDR3 protein. Of about 380,000 distinct CDR3 sequences in the sample, about 14% were seen once. The sequenced sample was blood. The receptors originated from a woman aged 25 to 39 with Graves' ophthalmopathy.

There are a few counts of this clonotype. DNA of the CDR3: TGTGCCAGCAGCTTGGAGGTCACCAAAAACAATGAGCAGTTCTTC. Protein product: CASSLEVTKNNEQFF. This chain connects TRBV5-6 to TRBJ2-1, with D uncertain. This CDR3 is built from 15 residues. The germline gives CDR1 SGHDT, CDR2 YYEEEE. Between the trimmed V and J ends, which lost 0 bases and 5 bases, there was a span of 12 bases.

This sequence joins TRBV3-1 and TRBJ2-1, with 8 bases identical to TRBD1. The CDR3 is made up of 15 amino acids. Looked up from germline, CDR1 is LGHDT and CDR2 is YNNKEL (reference sequence). J gave up 12 bases and V 2 bases, and 12 bases lay outside the gene matches. This CDR3 reads CASSQQGQGPLWQFF. CDR3 bases: TGTGCCAGCAGCCAACAAGGACAGGGACCTTTGTGGCAGTTCTTC.

The CDR3 spells CATSTGGQLYGYTF. For the CDR3, the DNA is TGTGCCACCAGTACCGGGGGCCAGCTCTATGGCTACACCTTC. The rearrangement joins TRBV24-1 to TRBJ1-2, with D tentatively TRBD1 (6 bases). CDR3 size: 14 residues. In germline, CDR1 is KGHDR, CDR2 SFDVKD. The germline V and J ends were trimmed by 6 bases and 4 bases, with 14 bases remaining between them.

This clonotype was observed a handful of times. This may arise from a read error, as a much more abundant clone is one base away. J is TRBJ2-1 and V is TRBV7-2, with D possibly being TRBD1 (6 bases). This CDR3 comprises 13 residues. The germline V gene has CDR1 SGHTA and CDR2 FQGNSA. For the CDR3, the DNA is TGTGCCGGCAGCTCGGGACATTACAATGAGCAGTTCTTC. Amino acids: CAGSSGHYNEQFF. Full variable domain (remainder filled in from reference TRBV7-2 and TRBJ2-1): GAGVSQSPSNKVTEKGKDVELRCDPISGHTALYWYRQSLGQGLEFLIYFQGNSAPDKSGLPSDRFSAERTGGSVSTLTIQRTQQEDSAVYLCAGSSGHYNEQFFGPGTRLTVL.

This clonotype was counted many times. The chain has TRBV12-3 or TRBV12-4 and TRBJ2-1, with TRBD1 matching over 9 bases. V dropped 4 bases and J dropped 7; count of bases not matched to a gene: 8. The CDR3 runs 15 residues. The CDR3 reads CASSSPGQGVNEQFF. CDR3 DNA sequence: TGTGCCAGCAGTTCGCCGGGACAGGGTGTGAATGAGCAGTTCTTC.

Of note for this clonotype: This may come from a read error, since a much larger clone is one base off. This sequence joins TRBV12-3 or TRBV12-4 and TRBJ2-2, with 7 bases fitting TRBD1. V was pared by 10 bases and J by 4 bases, with 12 bases of the junction left unmatched. The CDR3 consists of 15 residues. DNA for the CDR3: TGTGCCATCAGGCCCATGGGACAGTTCACCGGGGAGCTGTTTTTT. Amino acid sequence: CAIRPMGQFTGELFF.

This clonotype was counted at least ten times. The chain carries TRBV2 and TRBJ2-5; TRBD1 is a possible D gene (6 bases). The germline V and J ends were trimmed by 4 bases and 4 bases, with 13 bases remaining between them. The CDR3 spans 14 residues. Per the germline V gene, CDR1 is SNHLY and CDR2 is FYNNEI. The CDR3, as DNA: TGTGCCAGCAGTGCACAGGGAGCAGGAGAGACCCAGTACTTC. Its protein is CASSAQGAGETQYF.

This clonotype was recorded at least ten times. CDR3 DNA: TGTGCCAGCAACGACAGGGGGTTAACTGAAGCTTTCTTT. This sequence encodes CASNDRGLTEAFF. The genes are TRBV6-1 and TRBJ1-1; TRBD1 matches at 9 bases. V was pared by 7 bases and J by 5 bases, with 5 bases of the junction left unmatched. The germline gives CDR1 MNHNS, CDR2 SASEGT. This CDR3 is built from 13 residues.

Many counts were recorded for this clonotype. This rearrangement joins TRBV2 to TRBJ1-1; 8 bases line up with TRBD1. Germline CDR1 SNHLY, CDR2 FYNNEI. The CDR3 has 12 residues. J lost 5 bases, V lost 8 bases, and 4 bases had no gene match. The CDR3 protein is CASRDRYTEAFF. For the CDR3, the DNA is TGTGCCAGCCGGGACAGGTATACTGAAGCTTTCTTT.

This clonotype has at least ten counts. The rearrangement links TRBV6-6 to TRBJ2-5, with D possibly TRBD2 on 5 matching bases. Trimming removed 2 bases from V and 7 bases from J, with 14 bases in between. The CDR3 is 14 residues long. Per germline, CDR1 MNHNY and CDR2 SVGAGI (reference sequence). The CDR3 region is CASSYREGRGTQYF. In DNA, the CDR3 is TGTGCCAGCAGTTACCGCGAAGGTCGGGGGACCCAGTACTTC.

This clonotype was found many times. The chain links TRBV12-3 or TRBV12-4 to TRBJ2-5, with 9 nucleotides matching TRBD1. This CDR3 is built from 18 residues. Unmatched junction bases numbered 19, after V lost 6 bases and J lost 5 bases. The CDR3 loop reads CASRGEGTGTLWGETQYF. The CDR3 bases are TGTGCCAGCAGGGGGGAGGGGACAGGGACCCTCTGGGGGGAGACCCAGTACTTC.

The chain joins TRBV5-1 to TRBJ1-2; 9 bases agree with TRBD1. The CDR3 contains 14 residues. V dropped 7 bases and J dropped 0; count of bases not matched to a gene: 4. CDR1 is SGHRS and CDR2 is YFSETQ in the germline V gene. This chain's CDR3 is CASADRGANYGYTF. CDR3 sequence (DNA): TGCGCCAGCGCTGACAGGGGGGCTAACTATGGCTACACCTTC.

This clonotype appeared many times. The chain joins TRBV11-2 to TRBJ2-2; D unresolved. V shed 1 base and J shed 6 bases, with 6 bases lying between them. The length of the CDR3 is 13 residues. Germline values: CDR1 SGHAT, CDR2 FQNNGV. In nucleotides, the CDR3 is TGTGCCAGCAGCTTAGGGCTAGCCGGGGAGCTGTTTTTT. Protein: CASSLGLAGELFF.

The rearrangement uses TRBV27 and TRBJ1-2, with D uncertain. The V end was cut by 4 bases, the J end by 6 bases, with 21 bases between. This CDR3 has 16 residues. Looked up from germline, CDR1 is MNHEY and CDR2 is SMNVEV (reference sequence). The CDR3 loop is CASSYRRPTEGNGYTF. The CDR3, as DNA: TGTGCCAGCAGTTATAGACGGCCCACCGAGGGAAATGGCTACACCTTC.

The chain has TRBV6-1 and TRBJ1-5; the D gene is possibly TRBD1 (5 bases). Germline loops: CDR1 MNHNS, CDR2 SASEGT. This CDR3 is built from 13 residues. Between the trimmed V and J ends, which lost 11 bases and 3 bases, there was a span of 14 bases. The CDR3 DNA is TGTGCCGGATCTAGGGGCATCAATCAGCCCCAGCATTTT. This codes for CAGSRGINQPQHF.

V is TRBV5-6 and J is TRBJ1-6; D gene ambiguous. The V gene's germline CDR1 is SGHDT and CDR2 YYEEEE. The germline V and J ends were trimmed by 3 bases and 10 bases, with 11 bases remaining between them. This CDR3 contains 13 residues. The CDR3 loop reads CASSYPVGSPLHF. CDR3 coding DNA: TGTGCCAGCAGCTACCCAGTGGGCTCACCCCTCCACTTT.

The rearrangement uses TRBV6-4 and TRBJ2-1; 9 nucleotides align to TRBD1. After removal of 4 bases from V and 8 bases from J, the junction contained 6 bases not matched to a gene. This CDR3 has 14 amino acids. Germline assignment: CDR1 MRHNA and CDR2 SNTAGT. The CDR3 spells CASSAGTGWDEQFF. CDR3 DNA: TGTGCCAGCAGTGCCGGGACAGGGTGGGATGAGCAGTTCTTC.

This clonotype has ten or more counts. J is TRBJ2-7 and V is TRBV2, with D possibly matching TRBD1 (6 bases). The germline V gene has CDR1 SNHLY and CDR2 FYNNEI. V lost 3 bases and J 6 bases, leaving 12 bases between the germline ends. The CDR3 contains 13 residues. The CDR3 DNA follows: TGTGCCAGCAGTGACCGGGACATTCGCGAGCAGTACTTC. Translation: CASSDRDIREQYF.

There are a few counts of this clonotype. A much larger clone sits a single nucleotide away, making a read error possible. The chain recombines TRBV20-1 with TRBJ2-5; 7 bases are shared with TRBD2. The CDR3 is made up of 13 amino acids. V lost 1 base, J lost 5 bases, and 4 bases stayed unmatched. Germline assignment: CDR1 DFQATT and CDR2 SNEGSKA (reference sequence). This CDR3 reads CSARGGRGETQYF. For the CDR3, the DNA is TGCAGTGCTAGAGGTGGGCGGGGGGAGACCCAGTACTTC.

This clonotype was seen many times. The chain links TRBV18 to TRBJ1-5; D is uncertain. This CDR3 region has 13 residues. Trimming cost V 3 bases and J 5 bases, with 8 bases left between them. Germline CDR1 is KGHSH and CDR2 is LQKENI. CDR3 in DNA: TGTGCCAGCTCACCCGTGCCGGATCAGCCCCAGCATTTT. Amino acid sequence: CASSPVPDQPQHF. Full variable domain (outside the CDR3, taken from reference TRBV18 and TRBJ1-5): NAGVMQNPRHLVRRRGQEARLRCSPMKGHSHVYWYRQLPEEGLKFMVYLQKENIIDESGMPKERFSAEFPKEGPSILRIQQVVRGDSAAYFCASSPVPDQPQHFGDGTRLSIL.

This clonotype was observed at least ten times. The chain joins TRBV28 to TRBJ1-1; 8 bases are a match to TRBD1. V trimming: 8 bases; J trimming: 9 bases; junction bases outside the gene matches: 8. The germline V gene encodes CDR1 MDHEN and CDR2 SYDVKM. CDR3 length: 12 amino acids. The CDR3 DNA reads TGTGCCAGCTTCACAGGGGGGGAGAAAGCTTTCTTT. This translates into CASFTGGEKAFF.

The V call is TRBV3-1, the J call TRBJ2-3, with D possibly being TRBD1 (5 bases). Germline CDR1 is LGHDT and CDR2 is YNNKEL (reference sequence). Between the trimmed V and J ends, which lost 8 bases and 3 bases, there was a span of 15 bases. The CDR3 is 14 residues long. This CDR3 reads CASVPSAGTDTQYF. As DNA, the CDR3 is TGTGCCAGCGTCCCTTCTGCAGGGACAGATACGCAGTATTTT.

This clonotype appeared many times. V usage is TRBV7-8 and J usage is TRBJ2-2; TRBD1 agrees at 9 bases. In germline, CDR1 is SGHVS, CDR2 FQNEAQ. The CDR3 covers 16 residues. The J segment lost 7 bases and the V segment lost 5 bases, leaving 11 bases of the junction unmatched. The DNA for the CDR3 is TGTGCCAGCAGCATCCGTCCCGGGACAGGGTTCGGGGAGCTGTTTTTT. Translating it yields CASSIRPGTGFGELFF.

The sample holds many counts of this clonotype. J is TRBJ2-3 and V is TRBV7-3; tentatively, D is TRBD1 (5 bases). This CDR3 spans 15 amino acids. Trimming removed 3 bases at V and 8 bases at J, with 18 bases between. Germline loops: CDR1 SGHTA, CDR2 FQGTGA. The CDR3 nucleotides read TGTGCCAGCAGCTTGGATGGGGCAATAACCCTTACGCAGTATTTT. Protein: CASSLDGAITLTQYF.

The V gene is TRBV30, the J gene TRBJ1-5; tentative D call: TRBD1 (5 bases). The CDR3 is made up of 14 amino acids. Trimming took off 1 base at V and 1 base at J, with 8 bases between the two ends. Germline CDR1 GTSNPN, CDR2 SVGIG (reference sequence). CDR3 nucleotides: TGTGCCTGGAGTGAATCAGGGAGCAATCAGCCCCAGCATTTT. It yields the protein CAWSESGSNQPQHF.